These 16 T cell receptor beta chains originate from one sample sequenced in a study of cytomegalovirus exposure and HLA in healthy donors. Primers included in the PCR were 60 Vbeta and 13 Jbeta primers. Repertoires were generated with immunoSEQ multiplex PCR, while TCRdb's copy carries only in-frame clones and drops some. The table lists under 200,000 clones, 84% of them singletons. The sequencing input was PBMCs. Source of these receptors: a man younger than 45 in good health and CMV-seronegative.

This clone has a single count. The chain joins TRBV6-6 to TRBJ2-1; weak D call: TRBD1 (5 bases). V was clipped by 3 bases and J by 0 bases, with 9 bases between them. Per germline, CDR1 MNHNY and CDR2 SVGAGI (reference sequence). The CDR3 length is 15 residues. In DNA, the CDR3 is TGTGCCAGCAGTTATGGTGACAGCTCCTACAATGAGCAGTTCTTC. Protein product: CASSYGDSSYNEQFF.

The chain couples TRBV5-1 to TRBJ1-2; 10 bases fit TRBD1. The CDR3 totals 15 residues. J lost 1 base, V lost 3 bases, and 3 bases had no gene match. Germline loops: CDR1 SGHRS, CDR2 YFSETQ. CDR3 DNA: TGCGCCAGCAGCTCGGGGGACAGGGGTAACTATGGCTACACCTTC. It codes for CASSSGDRGNYGYTF.

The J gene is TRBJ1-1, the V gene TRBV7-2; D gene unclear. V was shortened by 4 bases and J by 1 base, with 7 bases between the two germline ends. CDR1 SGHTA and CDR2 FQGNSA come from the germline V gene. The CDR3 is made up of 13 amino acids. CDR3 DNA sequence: TGTGCCAGCAGCTCCCCCAGGAACACTGAAGCTTTCTTT. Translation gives CASSSPRNTEAFF.

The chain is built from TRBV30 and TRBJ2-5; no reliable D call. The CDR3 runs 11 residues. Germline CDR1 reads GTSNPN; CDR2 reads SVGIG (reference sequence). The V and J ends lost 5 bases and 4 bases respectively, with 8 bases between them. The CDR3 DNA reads TGTGCCTGGCGACTGGGAGAGACCCAGTACTTC. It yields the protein CAWRLGETQYF.

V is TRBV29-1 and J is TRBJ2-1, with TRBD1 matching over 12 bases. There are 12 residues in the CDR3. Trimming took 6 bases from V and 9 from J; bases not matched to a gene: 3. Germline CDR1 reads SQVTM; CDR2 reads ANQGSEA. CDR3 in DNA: TGCAGCGTCGGGACAGGGGGCATTGAGCAGTTCTTC. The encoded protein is CSVGTGGIEQFF.

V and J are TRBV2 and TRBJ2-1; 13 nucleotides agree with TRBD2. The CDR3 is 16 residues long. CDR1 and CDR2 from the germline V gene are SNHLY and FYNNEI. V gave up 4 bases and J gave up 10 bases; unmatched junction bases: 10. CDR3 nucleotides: TGTGCCAGCAGTGGGGGGACTAGCGGGACCCCACGCGAGCAGTTCTTC. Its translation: CASSGGTSGTPREQFF.

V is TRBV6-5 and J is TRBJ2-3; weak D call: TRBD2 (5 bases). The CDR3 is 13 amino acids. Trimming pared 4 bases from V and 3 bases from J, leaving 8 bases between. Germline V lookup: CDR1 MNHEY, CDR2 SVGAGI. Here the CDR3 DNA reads TGTGCCAGCAGTTTCCCGGGGACAGATACGCAGTATTTT. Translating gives CASSFPGTDTQYF.

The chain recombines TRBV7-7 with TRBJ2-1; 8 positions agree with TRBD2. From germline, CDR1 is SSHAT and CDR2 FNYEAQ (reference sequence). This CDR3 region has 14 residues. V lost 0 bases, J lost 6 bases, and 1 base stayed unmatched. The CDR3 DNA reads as TGTGCCAGCAGCTTAGCTGGGACTAGCAATGAGCAGTTCTTC. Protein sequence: CASSLAGTSNEQFF.

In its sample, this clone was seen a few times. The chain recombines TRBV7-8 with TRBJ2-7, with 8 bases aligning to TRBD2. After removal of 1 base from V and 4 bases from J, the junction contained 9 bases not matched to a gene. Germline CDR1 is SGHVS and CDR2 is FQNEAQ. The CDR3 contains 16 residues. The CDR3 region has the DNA TGTGCCAGCAGCTTAGGGGGAGCGGGGGCCAGGTACGAGCAGTACTTC. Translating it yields CASSLGGAGARYEQYF.

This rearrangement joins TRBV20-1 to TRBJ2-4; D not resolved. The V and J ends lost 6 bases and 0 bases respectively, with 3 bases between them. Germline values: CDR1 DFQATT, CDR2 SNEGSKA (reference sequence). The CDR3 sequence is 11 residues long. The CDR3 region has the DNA TGCAGTGCCCTAGCCAAAAACATTCAGTACTTC. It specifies CSALAKNIQYF.

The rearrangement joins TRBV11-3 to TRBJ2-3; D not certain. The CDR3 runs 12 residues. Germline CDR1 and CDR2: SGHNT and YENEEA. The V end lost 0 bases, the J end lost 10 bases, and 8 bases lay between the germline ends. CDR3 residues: CASSLDPGAQYF. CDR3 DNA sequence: TGTGCCAGCAGCTTAGATCCCGGAGCGCAGTATTTT.

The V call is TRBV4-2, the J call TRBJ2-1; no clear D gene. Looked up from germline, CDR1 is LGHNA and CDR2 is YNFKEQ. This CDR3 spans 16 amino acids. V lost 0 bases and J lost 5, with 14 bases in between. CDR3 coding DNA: TGTGCCAGCAGCCAAGAATCGATGGGCAGCAACAATGAGCAGTTCTTC. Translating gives CASSQESMGSNNEQFF.

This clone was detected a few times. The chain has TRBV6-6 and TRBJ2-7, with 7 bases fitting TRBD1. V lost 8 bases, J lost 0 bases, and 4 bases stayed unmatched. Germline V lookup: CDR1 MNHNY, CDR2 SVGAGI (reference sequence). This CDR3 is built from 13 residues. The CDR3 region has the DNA TGTGCCAGCGGGACAGTGAACTCCTACGAGCAGTACTTC. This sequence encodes CASGTVNSYEQYF.

For the CDR3, the DNA is TGTGCCAGCAGCTTCGAGAGCACAGGGGGCAATGGCTACACCTTC. Its protein product is CASSFESTGGNGYTF. The genes are TRBV7-9 and TRBJ1-2; 9 nucleotides line up with TRBD1. The CDR3 is made up of 15 amino acids. The germline V gene encodes CDR1 SEHNR and CDR2 FQNEAQ (reference sequence). V gave up 3 bases and J gave up 6 bases; unmatched junction bases: 8.

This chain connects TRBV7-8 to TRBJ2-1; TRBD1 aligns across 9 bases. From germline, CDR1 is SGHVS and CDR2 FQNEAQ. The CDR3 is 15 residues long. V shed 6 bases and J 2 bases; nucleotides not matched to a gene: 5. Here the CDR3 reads CASSLRDRAYNEQFF. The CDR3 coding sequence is TGTGCCAGCAGTCTCCGGGACAGGGCCTACAATGAGCAGTTCTTC.

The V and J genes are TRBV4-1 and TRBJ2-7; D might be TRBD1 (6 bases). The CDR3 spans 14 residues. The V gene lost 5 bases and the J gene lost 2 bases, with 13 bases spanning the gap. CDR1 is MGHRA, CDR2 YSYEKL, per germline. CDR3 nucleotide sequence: TGCGCCAGCAGCGTTTGGGACACCGCCTACGAGCAGTACTTC. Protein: CASSVWDTAYEQYF.